Reported below is one T cell receptor beta chain. This record comes from a study of blood T cell repertoires in COVID-19. About the study: Donors in the United States, Italy and Spain gave samples during acute or convalescent COVID-19.

As originally analysed: How many nucleated cells were present was estimated from reference gene primer amplification. TCRdb's copy holds only in-frame clones and misses some; the assay was immunoSEQ multiplex PCR. That table gives V, J and clone size, and the DNA gave D and trimming. This table has around 80,000 clones, 60% to 75% appearing once. Trimming shortened V by 0 bases and J by 3 bases, and 13 bases separated the two germline ends. This CDR3 is 15 amino acids long. Germline assignment: CDR1 SGDLS and CDR2 YYNGEE. The clonotype originates from a man aged 50-59 years with active or convalescent COVID-19. The sample comprised peripheral blood. This chain connects TRBV9 to TRBJ2-7, with unresolved D. The CDR3, as DNA: TGTGCCAGCAGCGTAGGAGAGGCTACATTCTACGAGCAGTACTTC. Its protein is CASSVGEATFYEQYF.